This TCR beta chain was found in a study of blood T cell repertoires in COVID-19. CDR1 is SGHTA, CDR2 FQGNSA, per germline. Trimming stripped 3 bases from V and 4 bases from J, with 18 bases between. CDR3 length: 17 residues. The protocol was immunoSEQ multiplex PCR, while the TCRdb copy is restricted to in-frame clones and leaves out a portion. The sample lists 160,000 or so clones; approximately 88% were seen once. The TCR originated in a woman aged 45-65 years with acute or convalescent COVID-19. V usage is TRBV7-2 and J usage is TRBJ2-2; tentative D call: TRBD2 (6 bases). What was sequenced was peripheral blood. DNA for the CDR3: TGTGCCAGCAGCTTGGGGCTAGCGTCCTACTTCACCGGGGAGCTGTTTTTT. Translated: CASSLGLASYFTGELFF.